A single sample is the source of the 5 T cell receptor beta chains below, sequenced in a study of T-cell reconstitution after alpha-beta-depleted transplantation in children. TCRbeta library preparation incorporated unique molecular identifiers. MiXCR was run by TCRdb on the PCR reads, yielding one entry per CDR3 protein. Among approximately 630,000 distinct CDR3 sequences listed, under 15% were seen once. The source was PBMCs, collected before TCRalphabeta/CD19-depleted stem cell transplant. Receptors originate from a girl aged 2 to 9 with congenital amegakaryocytic thrombocytopenia, due to receive a stem cell transplant.

The chain combines TRBV3-1 with TRBJ2-5; D is perhaps TRBD2 (6 bases). CDR3 size: 17 residues. Trimming pared 0 bases from V and 1 base from J, leaving 15 bases between. Looked up from germline, CDR1 is LGHDT and CDR2 is YNNKEL (reference sequence). This CDR3 reads CASSQDLAGPFQETQYF. DNA of the CDR3: TGTGCCAGCAGCCAAGACCTTGCGGGACCATTCCAAGAGACCCAGTACTTC.

V is TRBV29-1 and J is TRBJ2-3, with TRBD2 identical over 8 bases. The germline gives CDR1 SQVTM, CDR2 ANQGSEA. This CDR3 spans 12 amino acids. V shed 7 bases and J 5 bases; nucleotides not matched to a gene: 5. CDR3 residues: CSAPRGGDTQYF. CDR3 coding DNA: TGCAGCGCCCCCCGGGGGGGAGATACGCAGTATTTT.

This clonotype was picked up a small number of times. The rearrangement uses TRBV6-2 or TRBV6-3 and TRBJ2-5; tentatively, D is TRBD2 (7 bases). The CDR3 length is 12 residues. V was clipped by 10 bases and J by 4 bases, with 13 bases between them. Germline loops: CDR1 MNHEY, CDR2 SVGEGT. The CDR3 loop is CATGEGRETQYF. CDR3 DNA: TGTGCCACAGGGGAGGGGAGAGAGACCCAGTACTTC.

This clonotype was picked up many times. The J gene is TRBJ2-2, the V gene TRBV5-1; TRBD1 matches 9 bases. Germline values: CDR1 SGHRS, CDR2 YFSETQ. The V and J ends lost 5 bases and 0 bases, in that order; junction bases with no gene match: 2. The CDR3 runs to 15 residues. The CDR3 coding sequence is TGCGCCAGCAGACAGGGGGCATCGAACACCGGGGAGCTGTTTTTT. This sequence encodes CASRQGASNTGELFF. Full variable domain (remainder filled in from reference TRBV5-1 and TRBJ2-2): KAGVTQTPRYLIKTRGQQVTLSCSPISGHRSVSWYQQTPGQGLQFLFEYFSETQRNKGNFPGRFSGRQFSNSRSEMNVSTLELGDSALYLCASRQGASNTGELFFGEGSRLTVL.

As regards this clonotype: A read error may be the cause here, since a much bigger clone is one base away. The chain carries TRBV7-9 and TRBJ1-2; D uncertain. The CDR3 length is 14 residues. Germline loops: CDR1 SEHNR, CDR2 FQNEAQ (reference sequence). The CDR3 reads CASNKGGFSSGYPF. The DNA for the CDR3 is TGTGCCAGCAACAAAGGAGGGTTCTCGTCTGGCTACCCCTTC.